What follows are 9 T cell receptor beta chains derived from one specimen sequenced in a study of T cells in Graves' hyperthyroidism and ophthalmopathy. TCR beta CDR3 region amplification was performed from RNA transcripts. The HTBI primer set served for first-round RT-PCR of the TCR CDR3. TCRdb itself ran the multiplex PCR reads through MiXCR, one entry per CDR3 protein. The repertoire holds about 560,000 distinct CDR3 sequences, 16% seen once, with approximately 18% in the top ten. Sample: blood. The receptors derive from a woman under 30 with Graves' hyperthyroidism.

The gene calls are TRBV20-1 and TRBJ2-7; 8 nucleotides line up with TRBD2. This CDR3 region has 14 residues. The germline CDR1 and CDR2 sequences are DFQATT and SNEGSKA (reference sequence). Trimming at V came to 0 bases and at J to 5 bases, leaving 6 bases not matched to a gene. CDR3: CSAREGLVQDEQYF. The CDR3 DNA reads TGCAGTGCTAGAGAGGGACTAGTTCAAGACGAGCAGTACTTC.

This clonotype was observed many times. The CDR3 nucleotides are TGTGCCAGCAGCTTAGCCTACAGGGTCCAAAGGGGCAATGAGCAGTTCTTC. Translation: CASSLAYRVQRGNEQFF. The chain combines TRBV13 with TRBJ2-1; D may be TRBD1 (6 bases). With 1 base removed from V and 6 bases from J, the gap between germline ends came to 19 bases. CDR1 is PRHDT and CDR2 is FYEKMQ in the germline V gene (reference sequence). The CDR3 contains 17 residues.

This clonotype was counted at least ten times. Mismatch with germline at one junction end may stem from a read error. V is TRBV20-1 and J is TRBJ2-5; TRBD2 agrees at 9 bases. This CDR3 is 11 amino acids long. Germline V gene data show CDR1 as DFQATT and CDR2 as SNEGSKA (reference sequence). The CDR3 is CRASGTETQYF. Here the CDR3 DNA reads TGCAGAGCTAGCGGGACAGAGACCCAGTACTTC.

This clonotype was counted at least ten times. This chain links TRBV27 with TRBJ1-1; possibly TRBD1 for D (5 bases). Germline V gene data show CDR1 as MNHEY and CDR2 as SMNVEV (reference sequence). V was shortened by 0 bases and J by 9 bases, with 17 bases between the two germline ends. CDR3 size: 15 residues. In DNA, the CDR3 is TGTGCCAGCAGTTTATCGATAATAGGGGTGGATAAAGCTTTCTTT. This encodes CASSLSIIGVDKAFF.

The rearrangement uses TRBV6-1 and TRBJ1-3; D ambiguous. Germline V gene lookup returns CDR1 MNHNS and CDR2 SASEGT. This CDR3 is built from 12 residues. In DNA form, the CDR3 reads TGTGGGGTCTCTGGTTCTGGAAACACCATATATTTT. It encodes CGVSGSGNTIYF.

V and J are TRBV20-1 and TRBJ1-5; D is perhaps TRBD1 (6 bases). V was trimmed by 5 bases and J by 3 bases, leaving 11 bases between them. This CDR3 region has 13 residues. Germline loops: CDR1 DFQATT, CDR2 SNEGSKA (reference sequence). The CDR3 DNA is TGCAGTGCTTGGACAGCGAACAATCAGCCCCAGCATTTT. Amino acid sequence: CSAWTANNQPQHF.

This clonotype was picked up many times. This chain joins TRBV29-1 and TRBJ2-1; the D is unclear. In germline, CDR1 is SQVTM, CDR2 ANQGSEA. V lost 6 bases, J lost 1 base, and 13 bases lay in between. The CDR3 runs to 14 residues. In DNA, the CDR3 is TGCAGCGTAGACGGCCCTTCTTCCTACAATGAGCAGTTCTTC. The encoded protein is CSVDGPSSYNEQFF.

This clonotype was counted at least ten times. This chain's CDR3 is CASGRPGQANTEAFF. CDR3 sequence (DNA): TGTGCCAGCGGGAGACCGGGACAAGCTAACACTGAAGCTTTCTTT. The chain uses TRBV6-1 and TRBJ1-1, with D perhaps matching TRBD1 (6 bases). The CDR3 has 15 amino acids. Per germline, CDR1 MNHNS and CDR2 SASEGT. V was trimmed by 8 bases and J by 2 bases, leaving 18 bases between them.

This clonotype was observed at least ten times. The genes are TRBV5-1 and TRBJ2-3; 7 nucleotides line up with TRBD2. CDR3 length equals 13 residues. The V gene end was trimmed by 6 bases and the J gene end by 5 bases; junction bases not matched to a gene: 6. The germline gives CDR1 SGHRS, CDR2 YFSETQ. The CDR3 sequence is CASTGRGVDTQYF. The CDR3 region has the DNA TGCGCCAGCACCGGACGGGGGGTAGATACGCAGTATTTT.